These 3 T cell receptor beta chains share one sample of origin, sequenced in a study of beta chain features in type 1 diabetes. cDNA synthesis used the whole RNA isolate, giving expressed TCRB sequences. This table comes from immunoSEQ multiplex PCR, and its TCRdb copy is limited to in-frame clones, with some not included. The table has some 200,000 clones, roughly a tenth seen once. The sequenced sample was central memory CD4+ T cells from blood. The receptors shown here come from a man younger than 35 in good health.

This clone has only a few counts. The chain couples TRBV6-5 to TRBJ2-7; 9 bases are a match to TRBD1. CDR1 and CDR2 from the germline V gene are MNHEY and SVGAGI. This CDR3 region has 14 residues. The V and J ends lost 7 bases and 3 bases, in that order; junction bases with no gene match: 7. The CDR3 nucleotides are TGTGCCAGCACCGGGACAGGGCTATTCTACGAGCAGTACTTC. Translating gives CASTGTGLFYEQYF.

This clone was counted between two and nine times. Other DNA sequences within the sample encode an identical CDR3. This chain links TRBV5-1 with TRBJ2-1, with 8 bases that match TRBD2. Losses at the gene ends were 0 bases for V and 10 bases for J; bases not matched to a gene: 12. Germline-derived CDR1 and CDR2 are SGHRS and YFSETQ. The CDR3 is 16 residues long. The CDR3 region has the DNA TGCGCCAGCAGCTTGGCTCCGGGACTAGTCAGTGGGGAGCAGTTCTTC. Translating gives CASSLAPGLVSGEQFF.

In this sample, this clone turned up a few times. The rearrangement links TRBV2 to TRBJ2-1; D gene unclear. The CDR3 contains 11 residues. Germline V lookup: CDR1 SNHLY, CDR2 FYNNEI. V lost 7 bases and J 3 bases, leaving 4 bases between the germline ends. The CDR3 protein is CASKVYNEQFF. The CDR3 coding sequence is TGTGCCAGCAAGGTCTACAATGAGCAGTTCTTC.